These 30 T cell receptor beta chains came from one sample sequenced in a study of T cell responses to AZD1222 COVID-19 vaccine. Here immunoSEQ multiplex PCR was the method, and the copy in TCRdb shows in-frame clones only, minus some. The data hold approximately 99,000 clones, with 91% observed a single time. The material sequenced was peripheral blood, taken 28 days after the second AZD1222 dose. Receptor source: an adult who received the AZD1222 COVID-19 vaccine.

This clone has only one observation. The rearrangement joins TRBV23-1 to TRBJ2-6; D is undetermined. TRBV23-1 is annotated as an ORF whose role is uncertain. The CDR3 covers 23 residues. V dropped 0 bases and J dropped 2 bases, with 29 bases sitting between them. In DNA, the CDR3 is TGCGCCAGCAGTCAATCTCTTTACCCCCGGGTGGGCGATGGCCGACCTGGGGCCAACGTCCTGACTTTC. Translating it yields CASSQSLYPRVGDGRPGANVLTF.

This clone occurred once. The V gene is TRBV18, the J gene TRBJ2-7, with no clear D. This CDR3 comprises 11 residues. Trimming shortened V by 4 bases and J by 1 base, and 2 bases separated the two germline ends. CDR1 and CDR2 (germline): KGHSH, LQKENI. This CDR3 is CASSLSYEQYF. CDR3 nucleotides: TGTGCCAGCTCACTTTCCTACGAGCAGTACTTC.

V usage is TRBV6-1 and J usage is TRBJ2-3; D might be TRBD2 (5 bases). Germline V gene data show CDR1 as MNHNS and CDR2 as SASEGT. The length of the CDR3 is 14 residues. Trimming cost V 2 bases and J 5 bases, with 11 bases left between them. For the CDR3, the DNA is TGTGCCAGCAGTGAACGGGGATTAGGAGATACGCAGTATTTT. It encodes CASSERGLGDTQYF.

The genes are TRBV5-4 and TRBJ2-1; D may match TRBD1 or TRBD2 (5 bases each). CDR1 is SGHNT, CDR2 YYREEE, per germline (reference sequence). V was shortened by 2 bases and J by 10 bases, with 22 bases between the two germline ends. The CDR3 runs 16 residues. The CDR3 loop reads CASSFLTWDRLVEQFF. CDR3 in DNA: TGTGCCAGCAGCTTCCTGACCTGGGACCGACTTGTGGAGCAGTTCTTC.

V and J are TRBV19 and TRBJ2-3; TRBD2 matches at 12 bases. CDR1 LNHDA and CDR2 SQIVND come from the germline V gene (reference sequence). With 5 bases clipped from V and 4 bases from J, the junction kept 7 bases outside the gene matches. The CDR3 has 16 amino acids. The CDR3 region is CASSFRASGRADTQYF. The CDR3 DNA follows: TGTGCCAGTAGTTTCCGCGCTAGCGGGAGGGCAGATACGCAGTATTTT.

V gene TRBV14 combines with J gene TRBJ2-7; D possibly corresponds to TRBD1 (7 bases). The germline V and J ends were trimmed by 1 base and 6 bases, with 10 bases remaining between them. CDR3 length: 13 amino acids. Germline V gene sequence: CDR1 SGHDN, CDR2 FVKESK. The CDR3 nucleotides are TGTGCCAGCAGCCAAGTCCAGGGGGGCGAGCAGTACTTC. Translation gives CASSQVQGGEQYF.

The chain combines TRBV28 with TRBJ2-1, with 12 bases matching TRBD1. Looked up from germline, CDR1 is MDHEN and CDR2 is SYDVKM. The V and J ends lost 5 bases and 9 bases, in that order; junction bases with no gene match: 11. The CDR3 extends over 16 amino acids. The CDR3 is CASSTPGTGGLSEQFF. Here the CDR3 DNA reads TGTGCCAGCAGTACCCCCGGGACAGGGGGCTTATCTGAGCAGTTCTTC.

This clone was counted between two and nine times. V is TRBV5-1 and J is TRBJ2-5; D is ambiguous. The germline CDR1 and CDR2 sequences are SGHRS and YFSETQ. V was trimmed by 5 bases and J by 2 bases, leaving 7 bases between them. The CDR3 extends over 12 amino acids. The CDR3 coding sequence is TGCGCCAGCAGGGCACAACAAGAGACCCAGTACTTC. Amino acid sequence: CASRAQQETQYF.

The chain has TRBV7-2 and TRBJ1-3; D is unresolved. The V gene lost 4 bases and the J gene lost 1 base, with 8 bases spanning the gap. The CDR3 covers 14 residues. Germline lookup yields CDR1 SGHTA and CDR2 FQGNSA. The CDR3 bases are TGTGCCAGCAGCTCGTGGGGTTCTGGAAACACCATATATTTT. Translating gives CASSSWGSGNTIYF.

The CDR3 loop reads CSVEPQTGLGYGYTF. The CDR3, as DNA: TGCAGCGTTGAACCCCAGACTGGTTTAGGCTATGGCTACACCTTC. The V and J genes are TRBV29-1 and TRBJ1-2; D remains unclear. The CDR3 runs to 15 residues. Germline CDR1 SQVTM, CDR2 ANQGSEA. V lost 2 bases, J lost 4 bases, and 17 bases lay in between.

The J gene is TRBJ2-7, the V gene TRBV3-1 (or the pseudogene TRBV3-2); a weak D match, TRBD2 (6 bases). Between the trimmed V and J ends, which lost 4 bases and 4 bases, there was a span of 11 bases. The CDR3 consists of 13 residues. Germline CDR1 LGHDT, CDR2 YNNKEL (reference sequence). CDR3 in DNA: TGTGCCAGCAGCCCACCGGGAGTGTACGAGCAGTACTTC. Translation gives CASSPPGVYEQYF.

This chain's CDR3 is CASSLGVNNPYEQYF. CDR3 DNA: TGTGCCAGCAGCTTAGGTGTTAATAACCCCTACGAGCAGTACTTC. V is TRBV7-2 and J is TRBJ2-7; D not resolved. Per the germline V gene, CDR1 is SGHTA and CDR2 is FQGNSA. The ends were cut back, 1 base at V and 2 bases at J, with 12 bases in the middle. This CDR3 has 15 amino acids.

This sequence joins TRBV19 and TRBJ1-2; possibly TRBD1 for D (5 bases). CDR3 size: 15 residues. CDR1 is LNHDA and CDR2 is SQIVND in the germline V gene (reference sequence). V was trimmed by 5 bases and J by 9 bases, leaving 22 bases between them. CDR3 residues: CASSPKGDSVRSYTF. DNA for the CDR3: TGTGCCAGTAGTCCAAAAGGAGACAGCGTTAGGAGCTACACCTTC.

V usage is TRBV6-1 and J usage is TRBJ2-7; possibly TRBD1 for D (7 bases). This CDR3 spans 14 amino acids. V lost 3 bases to trimming and J lost 2 bases, with 11 bases between them. Germline CDR1 MNHNS, CDR2 SASEGT. The CDR3 DNA sequence: TGTGCCAGCAGTGATCAGGGGGGAGCCTACGAGCAGTACTTC. It yields the protein CASSDQGGAYEQYF.

The chain recombines TRBV5-8 with TRBJ2-7; no firm D call. The CDR3 has 11 residues. Between the trimmed V and J ends, which lost 8 bases and 4 bases, there was a span of 10 bases. Germline V gene sequence: CDR1 SGHTS, CDR2 YDEGEE. The CDR3 loop is CASGYGYEQYF. CDR3 nucleotides: TGTGCCAGTGGATATGGATACGAGCAGTACTTC.

This clone was seen a single time. The rearrangement links TRBV19 to TRBJ1-1; 11 bases align to TRBD1. The CDR3 has 14 amino acids. Germline-derived CDR1 and CDR2 are LNHDA and SQIVND (reference sequence). With V trimmed by 7 bases and J by 3 bases, 4 bases remained unmatched. CDR3 sequence (DNA): TGTGCCAGTAAACGGACAGGGGGCTACACTGAAGCTTTCTTT. Translation: CASKRTGGYTEAFF.

J is TRBJ2-5 and V is TRBV2, with TRBD2 identical over 11 bases. The V gene's germline CDR1 is SNHLY and CDR2 FYNNEI. CDR3 size: 16 residues. Unmatched junction bases numbered 6, after V lost 5 bases and J lost 1 base. The CDR3 region has the DNA TGTGCCAGCAGTCCCGGGACTAGCGGATCCCAAGAGACCCAGTACTTC. It codes for CASSPGTSGSQETQYF. The full variable domain, with the rest looked up from reference TRBV2 and TRBJ2-5, is EPEVTQTPSHQVTQMGQEVILRCVPISNHLYFYWYRQILGQKVEFLVSFYNNEISEKSEIFDDQFSVERPDGSNFTLKIRSTKLEDSAMYFCASSPGTSGSQETQYFGPGTRLLVL.

The rearrangement joins TRBV4-3 to TRBJ2-1; TRBD2 aligns across 9 bases. Germline CDR1 is LGHNA and CDR2 is YSLEER. J was trimmed by 9 bases and V by 0 bases; bases with no gene match: 9. This CDR3 contains 16 residues. The CDR3 region has the DNA TGCGCCAGCAGCCAAGAGGGCGGGAGGGCTGTCGGTGAGCAGTTCTTC. As protein: CASSQEGGRAVGEQFF.

The CDR3 is CASSLGTSQPQHF. Written as DNA, the CDR3 is TGTGCCAGCAGTTTAGGGACAAGTCAGCCCCAGCATTTT. V usage is TRBV27 and J usage is TRBJ1-5; possible D gene TRBD1, 6 bases. The CDR3 extends over 13 amino acids. Trimming took off 2 bases at V and 6 bases at J, with 8 bases between the two ends. Germline loops: CDR1 MNHEY, CDR2 SMNVEV (reference sequence).

The V gene is TRBV2, the J gene TRBJ1-4; D remains unclear. CDR3 length: 11 residues. Germline loops: CDR1 SNHLY, CDR2 FYNNEI. Trimming cost V 3 bases and J 8 bases, with 4 bases left between them. The CDR3 loop reads CASSEGEKLFF. The CDR3 DNA sequence: TGTGCCAGCAGTGAGGGGGAAAAACTGTTTTTT.

The chain employs TRBV29-1 and TRBJ2-5; D is perhaps TRBD2 (6 bases). The germline CDR1 and CDR2 sequences are SQVTM and ANQGSEA. V gave up 6 bases and J gave up 4 bases, with 18 bases separating them. The length of the CDR3 is 14 residues. The DNA for the CDR3 is TGCAGCGTGGGAGCGGGTGGGCAGGGAGAGACCCAGTACTTC. It yields the protein CSVGAGGQGETQYF.

This chain uses TRBV3-1 (or the pseudogene TRBV3-2) with TRBJ2-5; TRBD2 aligns across 11 bases. The trim removed 0 bases at V and 5 bases at J, leaving 8 bases unmatched. CDR3 length: 17 residues. CDR1 LGHDT and CDR2 YNNKEL come from the germline V gene (reference sequence). The CDR3 loop reads CASSQDRLAGGGETQYF. DNA of the CDR3: TGTGCCAGCAGCCAAGATCGGCTAGCGGGAGGTGGGGAGACCCAGTACTTC.

This rearrangement joins TRBV2 to TRBJ2-4; D not resolved. The CDR3 is 12 residues long. Germline CDR1 reads SNHLY; CDR2 reads FYNNEI. With 6 bases removed from V and 9 bases from J, the gap between germline ends came to 12 bases. CDR3 bases: TGTGCCAGCAGCGGAGACCACGGCATTCAGTACTTC. Translation: CASSGDHGIQYF.

The chain carries TRBV9 and TRBJ2-1; 7 bases match TRBD1. The CDR3 is 16 amino acids. Germline-derived CDR1 and CDR2 are SGDLS and YYNGEE. Trimming removed 4 bases from V and 0 bases from J; junction bases left unmatched: 7. CDR3 sequence: CASSSRTGTSYNEQFF. The CDR3 coding sequence is TGTGCCAGCAGCTCGCGGACAGGAACCTCCTACAATGAGCAGTTCTTC.

V and J are TRBV5-5 and TRBJ2-1; D perhaps matches TRBD1 (5 bases). This CDR3 has 13 amino acids. CDR1 is SGHKS, CDR2 YYEKEE, per germline (reference sequence). Trimming took 7 bases from V and 12 from J, leaving 20 bases between them. The CDR3 DNA sequence: TGTGCCAGCGGATCCACCAGGGTCATCGGGCAGTTCTTC. Translation: CASGSTRVIGQFF.

The V gene is TRBV10-3, the J gene TRBJ1-5; 8 nucleotides match TRBD1. Losses at the gene ends were 9 bases for V and 4 bases for J; bases not matched to a gene: 5. Germline loops: CDR1 ENHRY, CDR2 SYGVKD. There are 13 residues in the CDR3. CDR3 sequence (DNA): TGTGCCATACAGGGGGGTGGGAATCAGCCCCAGCATTTT. Amino acid sequence: CAIQGGGNQPQHF.

This CDR3 is CASLRRRSGNTIYF. CDR3 DNA: TGTGCCAGTTTGAGACGCAGATCTGGAAACACCATATATTTT. The V gene is TRBV28, the J gene TRBJ1-3; D is unclear. Germline V gives CDR1 MDHEN, CDR2 SYDVKM. The CDR3 spans 14 residues. Trimming removed 9 bases at V and 1 base at J, with 13 bases between.

The chain has TRBV9 and TRBJ2-2; TRBD1 aligns across 10 bases. Germline CDR1 is SGDLS and CDR2 is YYNGEE. V was clipped by 4 bases and J by 4 bases; unmatched bases: 7. The CDR3 is made up of 16 amino acids. The CDR3 nucleotides read TGTGCCAGCAGCCGGGGACAGGGGTACCTCACCGGGGAGCTGTTTTTT. This encodes CASSRGQGYLTGELFF.

V is TRBV7-8 and J is TRBJ1-1, with 10 bases matching TRBD1. V shed 2 bases and J 7 bases; nucleotides not matched to a gene: 7. Germline V lookup: CDR1 SGHVS, CDR2 FQNEAQ. The CDR3 is 15 residues long. The CDR3 sequence: CASSLTDRGYGEAFF. The CDR3 bases are TGTGCCAGCAGCTTAACGGACAGGGGGTATGGTGAAGCTTTCTTT.

The chain couples TRBV10-3 to TRBJ1-2, with D perhaps matching TRBD1 (5 bases). The CDR3 is made up of 13 amino acids. Trimming took off 4 bases at V and 5 bases at J, with 11 bases between the two ends. Germline CDR1 is ENHRY and CDR2 is SYGVKD. As DNA, the CDR3 is TGTGCCATCAGTGTGGAGGGGAAGTATGGCTACACCTTC. This translates into CAISVEGKYGYTF.